Each of the 7 T cell receptor beta chains below was sequenced from the same sample in a study of human T cells and chemical hapten exposure. Described time point: healthy volunteer bleed at 2 weeks. The authors' total RNA extraction used unfractionated whole blood. TCRdb fed the RACE reads into MiXCR, producing one record per CDR3 protein. The table shows 80,000 to 100,000 distinct CDR3 sequences, with around 9% occurring only once. The source material was whole blood. The receptor set was obtained from a female donor in good health. Some clones in this sample may be carry-over from other donors' samples.

This clonotype was seen at least ten times. The chain has TRBV20-1 and TRBJ1-1; D is perhaps TRBD1 (6 bases). Trimming cost V 5 bases and J 10 bases, with 14 bases left between them. CDR1 is DFQATT and CDR2 is SNEGSKA in the germline V gene (reference sequence). CDR3 size: 11 residues. CDR3 nucleotides: TGCAGTGCTCCCGGGACACCGGGAGCTTTCTTT. Translated: CSAPGTPGAFF.

This chain uses TRBV2 with TRBJ2-7, with D possibly matching TRBD2 (5 bases). The CDR3 runs to 11 residues. Germline assignment: CDR1 SNHLY and CDR2 FYNNEI. Trimming left V 5 bases short and J 4 bases short, with 6 bases between. The CDR3 coding sequence is TGTGCCAGCAGTACGGGATACGAGCAGTACTTC. This translates into CASSTGYEQYF.

The chain links TRBV28 to TRBJ2-7, with TRBD1 as a possible D gene (5 bases). The germline V and J ends were trimmed by 3 bases and 6 bases, with 12 bases remaining between them. The CDR3 is 13 residues long. Germline V CDR1 and CDR2: MDHEN, SYDVKM. CDR3 residues: CASSFGAGLEQYF. CDR3 DNA sequence: TGTGCCAGCAGTTTTGGGGCAGGCCTCGAGCAGTACTTC.

This clonotype was recorded a few times. The V and J genes are TRBV10-3 and TRBJ2-7, with a weak D call TRBD1 (7 bases). Trimming stripped 4 bases from V and 1 base from J, with 20 bases between. The V gene's germline CDR1 is ENHRY and CDR2 SYGVKD. The CDR3 consists of 17 residues. In DNA, the CDR3 is TGTGCCATCAGTGGGGGTGCGGGACAGAGGAGGTCCTACGAGCAGTACTTC. This codes for CAISGGAGQRRSYEQYF.

This rearrangement joins TRBV5-1 to TRBJ1-2; 11 nucleotides align to TRBD1. The germline CDR1 and CDR2 sequences are SGHRS and YFSETQ. With V trimmed by 2 bases and J by 5 bases, 5 bases remained unmatched. This CDR3 has 15 amino acids. CDR3 bases: TGCGCCAGCAGCTTAACAGGACAGGGGGCATATGGCTACACCTTC. Its protein is CASSLTGQGAYGYTF. Combining the CDR3 with reference TRBV5-1 and TRBJ1-2 gives the whole variable domain KAGVTQTPRYLIKTRGQQVTLSCSPISGHRSVSWYQQTPGQGLQFLFEYFSETQRNKGNFPGRFSGRQFSNSRSEMNVSTLELGDSALYLCASSLTGQGAYGYTFGSGTRLTVV.

There are many counts of this clonotype. This chain joins TRBV6-2 or TRBV6-3 and TRBJ2-7; D remains unclear. Germline assignment: CDR1 MNHEY and CDR2 SVGEGT. V lost 5 bases and J lost 7, with 24 bases in between. The CDR3 spans 16 residues. Here the CDR3 DNA reads TGTGCCAGCAGTCGTCCCCTCTCTATGGCCCTGAGGGAGCAGTACTTC. Protein product: CASSRPLSMALREQYF.

This clonotype came up a few times. V and J are TRBV12-3 or TRBV12-4 and TRBJ2-5, with TRBD2 identical over 9 bases. There are 16 residues in the CDR3. V was pared by 2 bases and J by 4 bases, with 8 bases of the junction left unmatched. CDR3 nucleotides: TGTGCCAGCAGTTTACGCGGGAGGGGGTACGGAGAGACCCAGTACTTC. Translation gives CASSLRGRGYGETQYF.